These T cell receptor beta chains were read from a single sample in a study of shared clonotypes between healthy human individuals. Produced via immunoSEQ multiplex PCR; TCRdb's table is partial and in-frame only. The sample records more than 550,000 clones, 55% to 75% being singletons. Material: memory CD4+ T cells sorted from blood. These receptors were collected from a woman in her twenties or thirties in good health. The CDR3 runs from the conserved cysteine through the conserved F or W. A D gene is named only where the DNA matches it firmly. Not all rows give a size; the values are once, few, many and, for expanded clones, a class.

cdr3_nt	cdr3_aa	d_call	clone_size	j_call	cdr3_length	v_call
TGTGCCACCAGGGACGGAAGTACCTTC	CATRDGSTF	NA	NA	TRBJ1-2	9	TRBV7-9
TGTGCCAGCAGTTACGATACAGGGTATAGCACAGATACGCAGTATTTT	CASSYDTGYSTDTQYF	NA	NA	TRBJ2-3	16	TRBV6-6
TGTGCCAGCAGTTATCCGGGACAGGGGGGTGAAAAACTGTTTTTT	CASSYPGQGGEKLFF	TRBD1	many	TRBJ1-4	15	TRBV6-6
TGTGCCAGCTCACCGGCAGGGGGCGCTCCGCAAGCCAAAAACATTCAGTACTTC	CASSPAGGAPQAKNIQYF	TRBD1	NA	TRBJ2-4	18	TRBV18
TGTGCCAGCAGGAGGGGACAGGTCAACACCGGGGAGCTGTTTTTT	CASRRGQVNTGELFF	TRBD1	few	TRBJ2-2	15	TRBV2
TGTGCCAGCAGTTCCCGGACAGGGAGGAACGAGCAGTACTTC	CASSSRTGRNEQYF	TRBD1	NA	TRBJ2-7	14	TRBV6-6
TGCGCCAGCAGCCAGGAGGGACTAGTCAATGAGCAGTTCTTC	CASSQEGLVNEQFF	TRBD2	NA	TRBJ2-1	14	TRBV4-1
TGTGCCAGCACCTTAGGGGGCAGGGAAACCGGGGAGCTGTTTTTT	CASTLGGRETGELFF	TRBD1	NA	TRBJ2-2	15	TRBV27
TGTGCCAGCAGCGTAGGGGACAGGGGGCTCGAAAAACTGTTTTTT	CASSVGDRGLEKLFF	TRBD1	NA	TRBJ1-4	15	TRBV9
TGTGCCAGCAGTTCGGGACTTGGCACCGGGGAGCTGTTTTTT	CASSSGLGTGELFF	NA	many	TRBJ2-2	14	TRBV27
TGTGCCAGCAGCTTGGGGGCGGACGGAGGCGGGGAGACCCAGTACTTC	CASSLGADGGGETQYF	NA	NA	TRBJ2-5	16	TRBV5-4
TGCGCCAGCAGCTTGGCAGGACTAGCGGGAGGGTCGGGGTCCTACGAGCAGTACTTC	CASSLAGLAGGSGSYEQYF	TRBD2	NA	TRBJ2-7	19	TRBV5-1
TGTGCCAGCAGCTTAGCGTATGACAGTAGCTCCTACGAGCAGTACTTC	CASSLAYDSSSYEQYF	NA	NA	TRBJ2-7	16	TRBV7-9
TGTGCCAGCAGCCCGAGGGAGGGTACAGGAAACACCATATATTTT	CASSPREGTGNTIYF	NA	NA	TRBJ1-3	15	TRBV9
TGTGCCAGCCAGGACCACTATGGCTACACCTTC	CASQDHYGYTF	NA	NA	TRBJ1-2	11	TRBV28
TGTGCCAGCAGGCAGGGTTCCTACGAGCAGTACTTC	CASRQGSYEQYF	NA	few	TRBJ2-7	12	TRBV2
TGTGCCAGCAGACCCGGGACTAGCGAAAAAGAGACCCAGTACTTC	CASRPGTSEKETQYF	TRBD2	NA	TRBJ2-5	15	TRBV7-9
TGTGCCAGCAGATGGGGAACTTCTTACGAGCAGTACTTC	CASRWGTSYEQYF	NA	NA	TRBJ2-7	13	TRBV28
TGTGCCAGCAGTGAAGCTACGCCGGCTGAATTCAATGAGCAGTTCTTC	CASSEATPAEFNEQFF	NA	NA	TRBJ2-1	16	TRBV6-1
TGCGCCAGCAGCCCCCTGTTACAACAACAAGAGACCCAGTACTTC	CASSPLLQQQETQYF	NA	NA	TRBJ2-5	15	TRBV5-1
TGTGCCAGCAGCTTAGCGGCAACTAGCAATCAGCCCCAGCATTTT	CASSLAATSNQPQHF	NA	NA	TRBJ1-5	15	TRBV7-2
TGTGCCAGTACCACAGGGGGCACAGATACGCAGTATTTT	CASTTGGTDTQYF	TRBD1	NA	TRBJ2-3	13	TRBV19
TGTGCCAGCAGTTTGGGATGGCGGGACATTCAGTACTTC	CASSLGWRDIQYF	NA	NA	TRBJ2-4	13	TRBV6-6
TGTGCCAGCAGTTACCCTCAGACAGCCGGGGAGCTGTTTTTT	CASSYPQTAGELFF	NA	NA	TRBJ2-2	14	TRBV6-5
TGTGCCAGCAGTTTGGAAGGGGCCACCACTGAAGCTTTCTTT	CASSLEGATTEAFF	NA	NA	TRBJ1-1	14	TRBV27
TGTGCCAGCAGCTCTCCGACGGCGTCATATGGCTACACCTTC	CASSSPTASYGYTF	NA	NA	TRBJ1-2	14	TRBV11-2
TGTGCCAGTAGCTCGGGGGAGAGGTGGACCCAGTACTTC	CASSSGERWTQYF	NA	NA	TRBJ2-5	13	TRBV19
TGTGCCAGCAGCTCCCAGGAAGTACCCAACACTGAAGCTTTCTTT	CASSSQEVPNTEAFF	NA	NA	TRBJ1-1	15	TRBV9
TGTGCCAGCAGTTTTACGGTCTATGGCTACACCTTC	CASSFTVYGYTF	NA	once	TRBJ1-2	12	TRBV28
TGTGCCACCAGCAGAGATATAACAGATACGCAGTATTTT	CATSRDITDTQYF	NA	NA	TRBJ2-3	13	TRBV15
TGTGCCAGCAGTTACTCAGGGGGAGGTGAAAAACTGTTTTTT	CASSYSGGGEKLFF	TRBD1	NA	TRBJ1-4	14	TRBV7-8
TGTGCCAGCAGTTACTCGAGACAGGGCGATCAGCCCCAGCATTTT	CASSYSRQGDQPQHF	TRBD1	many	TRBJ1-5	15	TRBV6-5
TGTGCCAGCAGTCCGGGACTAGCGGGAGCGGGGCAGTTCTTC	CASSPGLAGAGQFF	TRBD2	NA	TRBJ2-1	14	TRBV6-5